This TCR beta chain came from a study of OX40 agonist ivuxolimab in advanced cancers. Study in general: Eligibility admitted prior anti-PD-1, anti-PD-L1 or anti-CTLA-4 therapy; about 40% had some. Study-wide points: Researchers report that CD8+ T cells had, on average, more expanded clones than CD4+. Partly responding patients at 0.1-3.0 mg/kg showed some of the smallest clonal expansion.

With respect to this clone: Its antigen is unknown.

Looked up from germline, CDR1 is MNHEY and CDR2 is SVGAGI. V lost 7 bases and J lost 6, with 10 bases in between. The CDR3 covers 12 residues. The method was immunoSEQ multiplex PCR; TCRdb's version includes in-frame clones alone and lacks a portion of them. The table includes around 87,000 clones, 90% to 95% detected once. The TCR comes from an adult with an advanced solid tumor such as melanoma, head and neck, liver or kidney cancer. Sequenced here: CD4+ or CD8+ T cells sorted from blood, sampled in a trial of the OX40 agonist ivuxolimab. This sequence joins TRBV6-5 and TRBJ2-1; D is undetermined. Written as DNA, the CDR3 is TGTGCCAGCATGGGTAGCCCCAATGAGCAGTTCTTC. Amino acid sequence: CASMGSPNEQFF.